This TCR beta chain is drawn from a study of cytomegalovirus exposure and HLA in healthy donors. PCR employed 60 Vbeta and 13 Jbeta primers. TCRdb's table, derived via immunoSEQ multiplex PCR, lists solely in-frame clones and lacks some. This table holds 190,000 or so clones, roughly 80% found once. This clone has only a few counts. The source material was PBMCs. The origin of this receptor is a boy aged 10-17 years in good health and CMV-seronegative.

The CDR3 sequence is CASSLDGTSGRNEQFF. The CDR3 DNA reads TGTGCCAGCAGCTTAGACGGGACTAGCGGGAGGAATGAGCAGTTCTTC. This rearrangement joins TRBV7-2 to TRBJ2-1; 15 bases map to TRBD2. The J segment lost 7 bases and the V segment lost 1 base, leaving 2 bases of the junction unmatched. Germline assignment: CDR1 SGHTA and CDR2 FQGNSA. The CDR3 has 16 amino acids.